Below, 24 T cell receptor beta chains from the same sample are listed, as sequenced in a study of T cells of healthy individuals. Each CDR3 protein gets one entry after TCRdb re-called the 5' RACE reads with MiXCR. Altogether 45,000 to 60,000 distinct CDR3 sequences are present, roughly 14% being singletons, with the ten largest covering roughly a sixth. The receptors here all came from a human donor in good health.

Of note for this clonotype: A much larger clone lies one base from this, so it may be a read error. In DNA form, the CDR3 reads TGTGCCAGCACCACCCAACTGGGGGGAGGGTGGTATGGCTACACCTTC. It specifies CASTTQLGGGWYGYTF. J is TRBJ1-2 and V is TRBV12-3 or TRBV12-4; weak D call: TRBD1 (5 bases). The CDR3 contains 16 residues. Trimming took 7 bases from V and 5 from J, leaving 23 bases between them.

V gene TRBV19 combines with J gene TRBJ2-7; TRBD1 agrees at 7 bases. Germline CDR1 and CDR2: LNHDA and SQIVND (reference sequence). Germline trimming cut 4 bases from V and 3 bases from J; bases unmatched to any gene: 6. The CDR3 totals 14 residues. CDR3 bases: TGTGCCAGTAGTAGGGGGACAGTGATCTACGAGCAGTACTTC. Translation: CASSRGTVIYEQYF.

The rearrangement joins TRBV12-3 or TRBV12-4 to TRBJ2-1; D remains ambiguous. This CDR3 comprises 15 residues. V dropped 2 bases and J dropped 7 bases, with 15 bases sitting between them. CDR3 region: CASSLILTVLNEQFF. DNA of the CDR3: TGTGCCAGCAGTTTAATCTTGACCGTATTGAATGAGCAGTTCTTC.

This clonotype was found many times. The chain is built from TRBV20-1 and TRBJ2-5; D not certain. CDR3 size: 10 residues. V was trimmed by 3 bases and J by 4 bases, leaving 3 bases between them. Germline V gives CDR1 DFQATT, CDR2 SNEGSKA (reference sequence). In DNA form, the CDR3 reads TGCAGTGCTAGGGGAGAGACCCAGTACTTC. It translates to CSARGETQYF.

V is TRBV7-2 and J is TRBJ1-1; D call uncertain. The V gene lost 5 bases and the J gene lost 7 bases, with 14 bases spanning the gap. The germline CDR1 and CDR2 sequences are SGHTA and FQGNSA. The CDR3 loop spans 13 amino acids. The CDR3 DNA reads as TGTGCCAGCAGCATCCAGGAGCTGTTTGAAGCTTTCTTT. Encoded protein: CASSIQELFEAFF.

CDR3 region: CASSLGTSGGAGQETQYF. For the CDR3, the DNA is TGTGCCAGCAGCCTCGGGACTAGCGGGGGGGCAGGTCAAGAGACCCAGTACTTC. The chain links TRBV7-2 to TRBJ2-5; 16 nucleotides align to TRBD2. The germline CDR1 and CDR2 sequences are SGHTA and FQGNSA. The ends lost 5 bases at V and 2 bases at J; junction bases unmatched: 8. This CDR3 comprises 18 residues.

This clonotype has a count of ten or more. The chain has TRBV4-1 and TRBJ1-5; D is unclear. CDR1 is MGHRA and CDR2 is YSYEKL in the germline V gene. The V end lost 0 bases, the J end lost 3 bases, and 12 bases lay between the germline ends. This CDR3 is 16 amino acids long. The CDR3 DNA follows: TGCGCCAGCAGCCAAGATTCCCGCGGGCCCAATCAGCCCCAGCATTTT. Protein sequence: CASSQDSRGPNQPQHF.

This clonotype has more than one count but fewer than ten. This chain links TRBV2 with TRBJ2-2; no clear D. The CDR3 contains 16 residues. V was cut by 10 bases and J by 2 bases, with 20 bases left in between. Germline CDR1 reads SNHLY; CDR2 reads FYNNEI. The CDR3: CATSSGAFGNTGELFF. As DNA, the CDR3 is TGTGCCACCTCTAGTGGAGCTTTTGGTAACACCGGGGAGCTGTTTTTT.

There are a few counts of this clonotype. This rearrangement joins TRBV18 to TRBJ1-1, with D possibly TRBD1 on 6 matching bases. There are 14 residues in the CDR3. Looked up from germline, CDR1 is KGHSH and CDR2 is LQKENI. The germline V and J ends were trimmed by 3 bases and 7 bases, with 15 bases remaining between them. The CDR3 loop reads CASSPRSRGGEAFF. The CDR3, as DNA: TGTGCCAGCTCACCGCGCTCGAGGGGGGGTGAAGCTTTCTTT.

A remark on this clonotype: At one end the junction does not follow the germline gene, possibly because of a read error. CDR3 bases: TGTGCCAGCAGCCCTCGCCTCCTTCGGGAGACCAAGTACTTC. Its translation is CASSPRLLRETKYF. V usage is TRBV7-2 and J usage is TRBJ2-5, with D perhaps TRBD2 (6 bases). The CDR3 length is 14 residues. Germline-derived CDR1 and CDR2 are SGHTA and FQGNSA.

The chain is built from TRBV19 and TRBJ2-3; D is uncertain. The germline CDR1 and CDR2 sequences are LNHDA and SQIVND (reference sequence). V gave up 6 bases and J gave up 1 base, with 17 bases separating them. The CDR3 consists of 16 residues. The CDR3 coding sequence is TGTGCCAGTAGCATGTCGTTGAGGAGTGGCACAGATACGCAGTATTTT. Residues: CASSMSLRSGTDTQYF.

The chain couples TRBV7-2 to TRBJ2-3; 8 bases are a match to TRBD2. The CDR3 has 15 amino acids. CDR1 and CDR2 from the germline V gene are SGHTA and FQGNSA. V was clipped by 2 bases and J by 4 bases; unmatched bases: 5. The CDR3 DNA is TGTGCCAGCAGCTTACGGCGGGGGGTGGCAGATACGCAGTATTTT. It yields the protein CASSLRRGVADTQYF.

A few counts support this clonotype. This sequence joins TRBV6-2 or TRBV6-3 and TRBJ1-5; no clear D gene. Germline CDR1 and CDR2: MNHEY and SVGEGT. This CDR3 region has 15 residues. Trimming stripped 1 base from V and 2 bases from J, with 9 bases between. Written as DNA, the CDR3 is TGTGCCAGCAGTTACTACAGATCCGGCAATCAGCCCCAGCATTTT. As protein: CASSYYRSGNQPQHF.

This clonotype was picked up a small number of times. The CDR3 here is CAIMSGTQDTEAFF. The CDR3, as DNA: TGTGCCATCATGTCAGGAACCCAGGACACTGAAGCTTTCTTT. The chain uses TRBV10-3 and TRBJ1-1; D not resolved. The CDR3 sequence is 14 residues long. Per germline, CDR1 ENHRY and CDR2 SYGVKD. V was shortened by 7 bases and J by 3 bases, with 15 bases between the two germline ends.

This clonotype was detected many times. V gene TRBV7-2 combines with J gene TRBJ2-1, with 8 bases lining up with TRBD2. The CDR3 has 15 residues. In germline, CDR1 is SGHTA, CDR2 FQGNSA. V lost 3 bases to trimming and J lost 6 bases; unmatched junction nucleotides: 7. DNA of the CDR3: TGTGCCAGCAGCTTGGGACTAGGAGTCCGCAATGAGCAGTTCTTC. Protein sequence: CASSLGLGVRNEQFF.

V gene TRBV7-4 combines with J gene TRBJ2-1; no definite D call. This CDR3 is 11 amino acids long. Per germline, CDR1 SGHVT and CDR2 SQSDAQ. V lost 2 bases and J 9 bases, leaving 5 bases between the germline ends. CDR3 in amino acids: CASSLRGEQFF. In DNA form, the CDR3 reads TGTGCCAGCAGCTTACGCGGTGAGCAGTTCTTC.

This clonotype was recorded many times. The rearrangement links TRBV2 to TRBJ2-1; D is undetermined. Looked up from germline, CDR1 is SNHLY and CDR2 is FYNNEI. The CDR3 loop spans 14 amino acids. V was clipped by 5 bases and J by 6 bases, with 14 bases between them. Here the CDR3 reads CASSYRVDGNEQFF. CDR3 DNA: TGTGCCAGCAGTTACCGGGTCGACGGCAATGAGCAGTTCTTC.

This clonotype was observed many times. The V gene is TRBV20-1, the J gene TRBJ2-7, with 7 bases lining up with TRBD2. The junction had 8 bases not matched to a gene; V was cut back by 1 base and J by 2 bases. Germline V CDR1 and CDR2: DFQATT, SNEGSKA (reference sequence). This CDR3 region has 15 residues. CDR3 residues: CSARAERELPYEQYF. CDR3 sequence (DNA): TGCAGTGCTAGAGCGGAGCGGGAATTGCCCTACGAGCAGTACTTC.

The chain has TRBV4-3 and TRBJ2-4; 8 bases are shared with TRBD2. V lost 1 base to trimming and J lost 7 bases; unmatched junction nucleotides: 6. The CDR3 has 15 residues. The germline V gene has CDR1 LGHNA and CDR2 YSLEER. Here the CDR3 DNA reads TGCGCCAGCAGCCAAGCGGGAGGGCGACCTAACATTCAGTACTTC. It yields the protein CASSQAGGRPNIQYF.

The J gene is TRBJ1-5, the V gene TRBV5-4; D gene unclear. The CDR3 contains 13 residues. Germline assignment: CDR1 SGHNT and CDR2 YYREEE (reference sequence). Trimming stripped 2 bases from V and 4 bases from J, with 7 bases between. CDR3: CASSFGQNQPQHF. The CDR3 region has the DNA TGTGCCAGCAGCTTCGGGCAAAATCAGCCCCAGCATTTT.

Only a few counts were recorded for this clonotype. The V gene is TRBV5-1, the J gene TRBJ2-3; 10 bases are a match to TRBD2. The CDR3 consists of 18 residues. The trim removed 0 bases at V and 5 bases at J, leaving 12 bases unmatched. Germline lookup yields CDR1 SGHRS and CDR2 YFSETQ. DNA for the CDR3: TGCGCCAGCAGCTTGGTTGTGAGCGGGGGGGCCGAACGAGATACGCAGTATTTT. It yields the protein CASSLVVSGGAERDTQYF.

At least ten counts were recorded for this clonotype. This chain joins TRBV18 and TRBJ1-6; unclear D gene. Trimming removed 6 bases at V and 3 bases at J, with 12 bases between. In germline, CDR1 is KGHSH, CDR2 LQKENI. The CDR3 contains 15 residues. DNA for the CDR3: TGTGCCAGCTCCCCGTACCGGGTCTATAATTCACCCCTCCACTTT. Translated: CASSPYRVYNSPLHF.

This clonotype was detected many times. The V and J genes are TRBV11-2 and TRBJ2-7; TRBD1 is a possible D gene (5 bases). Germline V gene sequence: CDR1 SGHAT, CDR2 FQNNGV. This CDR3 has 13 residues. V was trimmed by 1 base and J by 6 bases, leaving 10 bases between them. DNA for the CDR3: TGTGCCAGCAGCTTAGGTGAAGGGGTCGAGCAGTACTTC. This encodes CASSLGEGVEQYF.

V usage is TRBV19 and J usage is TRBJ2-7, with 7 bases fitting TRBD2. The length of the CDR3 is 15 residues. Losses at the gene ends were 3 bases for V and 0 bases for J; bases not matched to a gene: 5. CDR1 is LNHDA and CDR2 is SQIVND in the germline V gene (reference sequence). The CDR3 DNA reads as TGTGCCAGTAGTATCCAAGCGGGGAGCTCCTACGAGCAGTACTTC. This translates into CASSIQAGSSYEQYF. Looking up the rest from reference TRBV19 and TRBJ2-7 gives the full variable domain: DGGITQSPKYLFRKEGQNVTLSCEQNLNHDAMYWYRQDPGQGLRLIYYSQIVNDFQKGDIAEGYSVSREKKESFPLTVTSAQKNPTAFYLCASSIQAGSSYEQYFGPGTRLTVT.